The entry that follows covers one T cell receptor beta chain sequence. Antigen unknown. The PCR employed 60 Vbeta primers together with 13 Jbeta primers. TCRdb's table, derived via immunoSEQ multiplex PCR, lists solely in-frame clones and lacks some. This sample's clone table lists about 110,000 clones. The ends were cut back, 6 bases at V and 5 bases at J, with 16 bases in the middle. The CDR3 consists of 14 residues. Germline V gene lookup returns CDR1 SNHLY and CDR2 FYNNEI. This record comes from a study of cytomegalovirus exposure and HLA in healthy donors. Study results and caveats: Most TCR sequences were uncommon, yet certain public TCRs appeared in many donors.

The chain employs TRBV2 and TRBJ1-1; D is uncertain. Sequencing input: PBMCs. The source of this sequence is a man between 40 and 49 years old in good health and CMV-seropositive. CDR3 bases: TGTGCCAGCAGCTTCTTGCCCGGAGAGACTGAAGCTTTCTTT. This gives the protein CASSFLPGETEAFF.